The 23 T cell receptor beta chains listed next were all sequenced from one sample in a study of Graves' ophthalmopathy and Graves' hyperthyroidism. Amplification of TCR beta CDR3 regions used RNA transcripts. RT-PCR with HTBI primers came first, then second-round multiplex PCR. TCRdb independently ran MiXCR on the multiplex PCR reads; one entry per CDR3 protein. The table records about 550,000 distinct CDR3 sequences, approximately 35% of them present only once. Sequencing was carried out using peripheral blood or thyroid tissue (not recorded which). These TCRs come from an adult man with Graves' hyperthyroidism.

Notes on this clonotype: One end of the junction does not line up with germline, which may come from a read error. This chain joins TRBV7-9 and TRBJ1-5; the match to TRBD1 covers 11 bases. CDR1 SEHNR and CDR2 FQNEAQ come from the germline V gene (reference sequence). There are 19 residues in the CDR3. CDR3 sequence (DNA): TGTGCCAGCACCCGGGCCCATCTTCTAGGACAGGGGGCAGTACAGCCCCAGCGTTTT. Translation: CASTRAHLLGQGAVQPQRF.

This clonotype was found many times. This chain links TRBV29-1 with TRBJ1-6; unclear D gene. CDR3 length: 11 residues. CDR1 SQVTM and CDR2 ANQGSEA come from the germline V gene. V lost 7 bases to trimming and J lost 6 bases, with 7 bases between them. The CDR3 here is CSASGNSPLHF. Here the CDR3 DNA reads TGCAGCGCTTCGGGTAATTCACCCCTCCACTTT.

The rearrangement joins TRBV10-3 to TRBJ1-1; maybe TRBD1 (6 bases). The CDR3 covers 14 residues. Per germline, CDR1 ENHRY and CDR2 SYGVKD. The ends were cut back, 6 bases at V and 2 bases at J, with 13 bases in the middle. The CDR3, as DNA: TGTGCCATCAGGACCGGACAGTCAAACACTGAAGCTTTCTTT. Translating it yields CAIRTGQSNTEAFF.

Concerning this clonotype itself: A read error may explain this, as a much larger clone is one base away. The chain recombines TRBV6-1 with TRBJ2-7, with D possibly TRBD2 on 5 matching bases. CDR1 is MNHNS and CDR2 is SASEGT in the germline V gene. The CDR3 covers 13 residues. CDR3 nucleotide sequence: TGTGCCAGCGGTGAACGGGATTCCTACGAGCAGTACTTC. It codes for CASGERDSYEQYF.

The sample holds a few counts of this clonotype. The chain's CDR3 is CASSLDRAQSEQYF. In DNA, the CDR3 is TGTGCCAGCAGCCTGGACAGGGCCCAATCAGAGCAGTACTTC. The V call is TRBV7-3, the J call TRBJ2-7, with 8 bases aligning to TRBD1. Per the germline V gene, CDR1 is SGHTA and CDR2 is FQGTGA. This CDR3 region has 14 residues. V was pared by 5 bases and J by 7 bases, with 10 bases of the junction left unmatched.

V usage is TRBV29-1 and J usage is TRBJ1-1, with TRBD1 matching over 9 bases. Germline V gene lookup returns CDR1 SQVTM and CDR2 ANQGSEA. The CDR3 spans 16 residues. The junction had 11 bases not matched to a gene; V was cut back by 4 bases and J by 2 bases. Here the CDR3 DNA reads TGCAGCGTTGTGAGGCAGGGACAGGGACCTAACACTGAAGCTTTCTTT. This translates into CSVVRQGQGPNTEAFF.

The CDR3 DNA is TGTGCCAGCAGCTTCTGGCCGAGGGGGGAGCTTCAAGAGACCCAGCATTTT. Amino acid sequence: CASSFWPRGELQETQHF. The rearrangement links TRBV7-8 to TRBJ1-5, with a possible D match to TRBD1 (6 bases). Per germline, CDR1 SGHVS and CDR2 FQNEAQ. With 3 bases removed from V and 11 bases from J, the gap between germline ends came to 26 bases. CDR3 size: 17 residues. Supplemented by reference TRBV7-8 and TRBJ1-5, the full variable domain reads GAGVSQSPRYKVAKRGQDVALRCDPISGHVSLFWYQQALGQGPEFLTYFQNEAQLDKSGLPSDRFFAERPEGSVSTLKIQRTQQEDSAVYLCASSFWPRGELQETQHFGDGTRLSIL.

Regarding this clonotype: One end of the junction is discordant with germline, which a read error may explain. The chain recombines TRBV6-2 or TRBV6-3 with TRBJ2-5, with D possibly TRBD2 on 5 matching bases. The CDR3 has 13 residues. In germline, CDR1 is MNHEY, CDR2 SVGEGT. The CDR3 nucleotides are TGTGCCAGCTGCCTGGACTCTCTGGAGACCCAGCACTTC. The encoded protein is CASCLDSLETQHF.

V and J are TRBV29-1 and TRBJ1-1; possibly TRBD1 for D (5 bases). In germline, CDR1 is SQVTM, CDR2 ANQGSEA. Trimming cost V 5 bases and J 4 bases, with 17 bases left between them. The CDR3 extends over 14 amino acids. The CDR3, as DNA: TGCAGCGTTCCGGGGGGGGACTTCGGCACTGAAGCTTTCTTT. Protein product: CSVPGGDFGTEAFF.

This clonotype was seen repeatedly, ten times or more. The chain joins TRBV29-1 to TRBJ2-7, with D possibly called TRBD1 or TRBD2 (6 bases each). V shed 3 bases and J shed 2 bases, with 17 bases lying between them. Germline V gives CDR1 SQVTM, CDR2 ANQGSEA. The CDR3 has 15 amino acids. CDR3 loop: CSVEIGGQTAYEQYF. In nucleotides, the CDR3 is TGCAGCGTTGAGATAGGGGGGCAGACGGCCTACGAGCAGTACTTC.

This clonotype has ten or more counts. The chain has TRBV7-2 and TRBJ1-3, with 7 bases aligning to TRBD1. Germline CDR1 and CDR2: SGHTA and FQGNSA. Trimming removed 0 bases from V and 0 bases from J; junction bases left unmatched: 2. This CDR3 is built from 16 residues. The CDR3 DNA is TGTGCCAGCAGCTTAGCCACAGGGGTCTCTGGAAACACCATATATTTT. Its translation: CASSLATGVSGNTIYF.

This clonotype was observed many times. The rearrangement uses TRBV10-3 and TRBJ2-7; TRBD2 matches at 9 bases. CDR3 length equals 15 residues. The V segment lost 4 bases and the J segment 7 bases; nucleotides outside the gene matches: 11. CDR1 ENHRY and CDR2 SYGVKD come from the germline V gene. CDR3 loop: CAISASREGPGEQYF. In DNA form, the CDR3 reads TGTGCCATCAGTGCTTCGCGGGAGGGCCCGGGGGAGCAGTACTTC.

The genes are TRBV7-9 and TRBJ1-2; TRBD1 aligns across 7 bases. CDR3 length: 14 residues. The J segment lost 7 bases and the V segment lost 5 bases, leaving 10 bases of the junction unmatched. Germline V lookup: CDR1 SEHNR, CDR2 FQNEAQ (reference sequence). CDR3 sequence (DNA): TGTGCCAGCAGCCCGACGGGGAGGGGGCCTGGCTACACCTTC. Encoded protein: CASSPTGRGPGYTF.

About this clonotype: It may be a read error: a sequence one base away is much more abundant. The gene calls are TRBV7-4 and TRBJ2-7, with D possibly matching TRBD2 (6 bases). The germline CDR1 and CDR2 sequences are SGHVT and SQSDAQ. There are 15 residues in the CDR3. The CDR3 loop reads CASSQGGAGYYEQYF. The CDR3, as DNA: TGCGCCAGCAGCCAAGGCGGCGCGGGGTATTACGAGCAGTACTTC.

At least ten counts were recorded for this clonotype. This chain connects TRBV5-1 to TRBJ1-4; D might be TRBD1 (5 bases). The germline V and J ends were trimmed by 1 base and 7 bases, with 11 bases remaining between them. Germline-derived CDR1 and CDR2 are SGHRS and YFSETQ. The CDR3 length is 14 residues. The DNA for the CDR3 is TGCGCCAGCAGCTTGCAGGGTAGAGGTGAAAAACTGTTTTTT. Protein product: CASSLQGRGEKLFF.

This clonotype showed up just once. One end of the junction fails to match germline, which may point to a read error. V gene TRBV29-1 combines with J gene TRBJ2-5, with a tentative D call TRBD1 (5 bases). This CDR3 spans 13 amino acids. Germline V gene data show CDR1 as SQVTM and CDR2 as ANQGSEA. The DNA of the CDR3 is TGCAGCGTTGAAAAGACAGCAAGAGAGGCCCAGTACTTC. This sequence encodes CSVEKTAREAQYF.

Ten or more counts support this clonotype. This CDR3 is CASSMTVSNQPQHF. CDR3 nucleotide sequence: TGTGCCAGTAGTATGACAGTTAGCAATCAGCCCCAGCATTTT. J is TRBJ1-5 and V is TRBV19, with TRBD1 as a possible D gene (5 bases). V was pared by 3 bases and J by 0 bases, with 6 bases between. This CDR3 has 14 residues. The germline CDR1 and CDR2 sequences are LNHDA and SQIVND (reference sequence).

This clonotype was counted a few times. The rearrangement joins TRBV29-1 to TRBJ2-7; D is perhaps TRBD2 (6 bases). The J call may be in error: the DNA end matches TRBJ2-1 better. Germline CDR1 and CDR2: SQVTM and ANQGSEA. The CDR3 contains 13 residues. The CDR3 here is CSARGWGDNEQFF. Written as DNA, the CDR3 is TGCAGCGCCAGAGGCTGGGGGGACAATGAGCAGTTCTTC.

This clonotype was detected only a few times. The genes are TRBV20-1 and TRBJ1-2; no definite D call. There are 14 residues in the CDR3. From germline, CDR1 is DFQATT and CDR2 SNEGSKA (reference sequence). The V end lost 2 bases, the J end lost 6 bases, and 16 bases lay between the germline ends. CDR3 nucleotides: TGCAGTGCTAGACTTGCGGGCTCCGTGGATGGCTACACCTTC. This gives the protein CSARLAGSVDGYTF.

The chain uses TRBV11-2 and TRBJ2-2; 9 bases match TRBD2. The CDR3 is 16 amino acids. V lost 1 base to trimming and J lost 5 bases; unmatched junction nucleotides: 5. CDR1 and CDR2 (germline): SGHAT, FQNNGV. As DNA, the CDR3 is TGTGCCAGCAGCTTAGCGGCGGGAGGGCCTACCGGGGAGCTGTTTTTT. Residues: CASSLAAGGPTGELFF.

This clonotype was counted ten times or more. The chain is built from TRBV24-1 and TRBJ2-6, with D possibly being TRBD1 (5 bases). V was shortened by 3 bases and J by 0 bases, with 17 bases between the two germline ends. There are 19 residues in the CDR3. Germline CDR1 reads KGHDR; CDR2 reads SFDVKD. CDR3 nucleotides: TGTGCCACCAGTGATCCCTCGAGCCAGGGTTTCTCTGGGGCCAACGTCCTGACTTTC. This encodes CATSDPSSQGFSGANVLTF.

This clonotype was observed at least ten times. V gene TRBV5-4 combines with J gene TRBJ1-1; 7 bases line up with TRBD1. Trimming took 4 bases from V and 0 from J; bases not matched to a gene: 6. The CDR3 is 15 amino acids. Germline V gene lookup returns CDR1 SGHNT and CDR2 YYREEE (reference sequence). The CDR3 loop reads CASSGQTGLNTEAFF. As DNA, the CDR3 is TGTGCCAGCAGCGGCCAGACAGGGCTGAACACTGAAGCTTTCTTT.

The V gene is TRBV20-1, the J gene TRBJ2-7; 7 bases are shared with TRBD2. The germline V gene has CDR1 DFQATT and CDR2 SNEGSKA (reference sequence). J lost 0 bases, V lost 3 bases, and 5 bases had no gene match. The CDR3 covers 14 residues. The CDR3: CSASDGGSSYEQYF. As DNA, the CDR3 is TGCAGTGCTAGTGACGGCGGGAGCTCCTACGAGCAGTACTTC.